These 7 T cell receptor beta chains came from one sample sequenced in a study of CD8 T cells in Susac syndrome. Random-hexamer reverse transcription was applied to about 0.5 to 1 ug RNA. Using its own MiXCR run on the immunoSEQ multiplex PCR reads, TCRdb lists one record per CDR3 protein. The sample includes 200,000 to 300,000 distinct CDR3 sequences, about 95% of them seen just once. Sequencing was done on a sample of CD4+ T cells from PBMCs. The receptors originated from a human donor with Susac syndrome.

The genes are TRBV4-1 and TRBJ2-1, with 7 bases identical to TRBD2. The CDR3 totals 10 residues. V shed 9 bases, J shed 7 bases, and the junction held 0 bases outside the gene matches. Germline assignment: CDR1 MGHRA and CDR2 YSYEKL. For the CDR3, the DNA is TGCGCCAGGGGAGGGAATGAGCAGTTCTTC. Its protein product is CARGGNEQFF.

The J gene is TRBJ2-3, the V gene TRBV20-1; D remains ambiguous. Germline CDR1 DFQATT, CDR2 SNEGSKA (reference sequence). The CDR3 extends over 13 amino acids. The V end lost 4 bases, the J end lost 0 bases, and 8 bases lay between the germline ends. The CDR3 loop is CSATDPSTDTQYF. In nucleotides, the CDR3 is TGCAGTGCTACGGACCCTAGCACAGATACGCAGTATTTT.

The chain uses TRBV4-1 and TRBJ2-4; D possibly corresponds to TRBD1 (5 bases). Trimming took 3 bases from V and 0 from J, leaving 9 bases between them. CDR1 is MGHRA and CDR2 is YSYEKL in the germline V gene. This CDR3 is 15 amino acids long. The CDR3 DNA follows: TGCGCCAGCAGCCAGGGGCGGCTAGCCAAAAACATTCAGTACTTC. It specifies CASSQGRLAKNIQYF.

CDR3 residues: CASSFPGQGSQPQHF. CDR3 bases: TGTGCCAGCAGCTTCCCCGGACAGGGGAGTCAGCCCCAGCATTTT. The chain couples TRBV7-2 to TRBJ1-5, with 9 bases fitting TRBD1. Looked up from germline, CDR1 is SGHTA and CDR2 is FQGNSA. The CDR3 is 15 residues long. The V gene end was trimmed by 3 bases and the J gene end by 6 bases; junction bases not matched to a gene: 6.

The chain recombines TRBV7-6 with TRBJ2-6; D is ambiguous. Looked up from germline, CDR1 is SGHVS and CDR2 is FNYEAQ. V shed 2 bases and J shed 4 bases, with 12 bases lying between them. The CDR3 totals 16 residues. DNA for the CDR3: TGTGCCAGCAGCTTATCTGCCCCCTGGGGGGCCAACGTCCTGACTTTC. Its protein is CASSLSAPWGANVLTF.

The rearrangement joins TRBV18 to TRBJ1-2; possibly TRBD1 for D (6 bases). Germline CDR1 KGHSH, CDR2 LQKENI. The CDR3 loop spans 15 amino acids. With 2 bases removed from V and 8 bases from J, the gap between germline ends came to 18 bases. The chain's CDR3 is CASSPELDGGRGYTF. CDR3 bases: TGTGCCAGCTCACCAGAATTGGACGGGGGCCGAGGCTACACCTTC.

V gene TRBV14 combines with J gene TRBJ2-7; D not certain. Germline lookup yields CDR1 SGHDN and CDR2 FVKESK. This CDR3 region has 15 residues. Between the trimmed V and J ends, which lost 1 base and 6 bases, there was a span of 16 bases. The CDR3 reads CASSQGATWGREQYF. For the CDR3, the DNA is TGTGCCAGCAGCCAAGGAGCGACGTGGGGTCGCGAGCAGTACTTC. The full variable domain, rest sourced from reference TRBV14 and TRBJ2-7, is EAGVTQFPSHSVIEKGQTVTLRCDPISGHDNLYWYRRVMGKEIKFLLHFVKESKQDESGMPNNRFLAERTGGTYSTLKVQPAELEDSGVYFCASSQGATWGREQYFGPGTRLTVT.